This entry features one TCR beta chain sequence. Its antigen is unidentified. The data originate from a study of T cell repertoires in cytomegalovirus infection. Study-wide background: CMV infection together with matching HLA type was indicated by public TCR beta signatures.

Study-wide results and limits: HLA-C-restricted CMV clonotypes gave the most frequent clonotype in two of eight donors.

V was shortened by 1 base and J by 5 bases, with 11 bases between the two germline ends. The CDR3 length is 14 residues. Germline lookup yields CDR1 SGHDN and CDR2 FVKESK. In TCRdb, the reads were re-called with MiXCR into one record per CDR3 protein. The data show approximately 320,000 distinct CDR3 sequences, more than 8% seen once. The rearrangement joins TRBV14 to TRBJ2-5, with D tentatively TRBD1 (5 bases). This clonotype originated in a human donor in good health (CMV status not recorded). Some clones in this sample may be carry-over from other donors' samples. What was sequenced was PBMCs. In DNA form, the CDR3 reads TGTGCCAGCAGCCAAGCGGCAGGGATGGAGACCCAGTACTTC. This encodes CASSQAAGMETQYF.